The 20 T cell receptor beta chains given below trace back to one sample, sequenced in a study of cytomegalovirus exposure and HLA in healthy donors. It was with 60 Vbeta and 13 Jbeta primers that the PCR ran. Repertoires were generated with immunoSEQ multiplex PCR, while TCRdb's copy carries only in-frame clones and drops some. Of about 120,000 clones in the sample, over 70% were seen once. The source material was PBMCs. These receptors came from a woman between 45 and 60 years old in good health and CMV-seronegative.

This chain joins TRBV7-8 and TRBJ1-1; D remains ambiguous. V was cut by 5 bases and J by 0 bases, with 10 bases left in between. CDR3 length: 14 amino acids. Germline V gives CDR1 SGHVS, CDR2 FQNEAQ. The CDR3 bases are TGTGCCAGCAGCCTCAGCGAGTTGAACACTGAAGCTTTCTTT. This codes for CASSLSELNTEAFF.

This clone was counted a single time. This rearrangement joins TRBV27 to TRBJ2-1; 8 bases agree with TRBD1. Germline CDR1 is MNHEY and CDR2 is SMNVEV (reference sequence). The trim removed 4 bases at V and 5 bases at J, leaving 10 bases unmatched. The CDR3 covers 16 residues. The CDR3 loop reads CASSSPPRDRNNEQFF. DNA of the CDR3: TGTGCCAGCAGTTCACCCCCCCGGGACAGGAACAATGAGCAGTTCTTC.

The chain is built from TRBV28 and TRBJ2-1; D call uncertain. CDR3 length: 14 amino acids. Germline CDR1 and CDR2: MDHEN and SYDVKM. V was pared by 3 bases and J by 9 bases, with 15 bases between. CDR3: CASSFPNEALEQFF. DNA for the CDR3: TGTGCCAGCAGTTTCCCGAACGAAGCGCTTGAGCAGTTCTTC.

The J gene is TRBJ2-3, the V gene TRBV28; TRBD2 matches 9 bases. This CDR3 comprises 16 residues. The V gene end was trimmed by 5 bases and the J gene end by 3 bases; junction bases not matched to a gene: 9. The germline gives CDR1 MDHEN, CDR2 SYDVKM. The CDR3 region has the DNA TGTGCCAGCAGTCCTCTTTGGCGGGAGGGAACAGATACGCAGTATTTT. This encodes CASSPLWREGTDTQYF. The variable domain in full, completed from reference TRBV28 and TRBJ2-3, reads DVKVTQSSRYLVKRTGEKVFLECVQDMDHENMFWYRQDPGLGLRLIYFSYDVKMKEKGDIPEGYSVSREKKERFSLILESASTNQTSMYLCASSPLWREGTDTQYFGPGTRLTVL.

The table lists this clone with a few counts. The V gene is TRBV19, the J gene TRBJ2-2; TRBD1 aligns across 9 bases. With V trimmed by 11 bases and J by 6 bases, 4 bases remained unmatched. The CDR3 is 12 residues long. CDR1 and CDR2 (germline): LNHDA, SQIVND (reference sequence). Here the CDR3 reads CAGRQGAGELFF. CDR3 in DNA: TGTGCCGGACGACAGGGGGCCGGGGAGCTGTTTTTT.

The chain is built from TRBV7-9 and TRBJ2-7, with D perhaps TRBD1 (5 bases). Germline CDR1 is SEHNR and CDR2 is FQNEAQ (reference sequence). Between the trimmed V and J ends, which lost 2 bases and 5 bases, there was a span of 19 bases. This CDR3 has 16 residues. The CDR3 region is CASSLSFREPYHEQYF. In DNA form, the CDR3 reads TGTGCCAGCAGCTTATCATTCAGGGAACCCTACCACGAGCAGTACTTC.

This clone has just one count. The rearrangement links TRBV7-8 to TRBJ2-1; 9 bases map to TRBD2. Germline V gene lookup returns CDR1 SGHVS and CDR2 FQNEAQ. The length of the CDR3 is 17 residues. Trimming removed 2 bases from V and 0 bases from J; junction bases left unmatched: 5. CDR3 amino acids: CASSLMASGTSYNEQFF. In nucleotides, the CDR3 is TGTGCCAGCAGCTTAATGGCTAGCGGGACCTCCTACAATGAGCAGTTCTTC.

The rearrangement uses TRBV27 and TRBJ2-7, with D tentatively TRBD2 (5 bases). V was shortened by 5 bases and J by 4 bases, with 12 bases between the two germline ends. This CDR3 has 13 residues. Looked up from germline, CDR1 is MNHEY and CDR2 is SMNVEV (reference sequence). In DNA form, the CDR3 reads TGTGCCAGCAGTCTAAGGACGGGGTACGAGCAGTACTTC. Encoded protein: CASSLRTGYEQYF.

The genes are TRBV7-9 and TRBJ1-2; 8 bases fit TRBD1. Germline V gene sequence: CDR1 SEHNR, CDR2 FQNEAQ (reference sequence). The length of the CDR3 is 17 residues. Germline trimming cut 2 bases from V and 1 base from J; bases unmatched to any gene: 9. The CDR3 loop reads CASSLRAGGVNNYGYTF. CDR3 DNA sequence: TGTGCCAGCAGCTTACGGGCAGGGGGCGTCAATAACTATGGCTACACCTTC.

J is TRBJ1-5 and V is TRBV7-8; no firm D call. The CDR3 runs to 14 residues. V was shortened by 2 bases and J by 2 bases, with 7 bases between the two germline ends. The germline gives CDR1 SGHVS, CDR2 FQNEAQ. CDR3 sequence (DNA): TGTGCCAGCAGCTTAAGGCAGGGCAATCAGCCCCAGCATTTT. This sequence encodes CASSLRQGNQPQHF.

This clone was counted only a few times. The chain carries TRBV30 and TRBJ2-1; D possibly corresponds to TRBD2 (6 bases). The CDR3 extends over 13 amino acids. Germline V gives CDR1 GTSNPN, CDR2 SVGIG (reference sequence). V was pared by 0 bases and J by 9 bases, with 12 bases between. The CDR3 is CAWSVGHGGEQFF. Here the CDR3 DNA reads TGTGCCTGGAGTGTAGGCCACGGGGGTGAGCAGTTCTTC.

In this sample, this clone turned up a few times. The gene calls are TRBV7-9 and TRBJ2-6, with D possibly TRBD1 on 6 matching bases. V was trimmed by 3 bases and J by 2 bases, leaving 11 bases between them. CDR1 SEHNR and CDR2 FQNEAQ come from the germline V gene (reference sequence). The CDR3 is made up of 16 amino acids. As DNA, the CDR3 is TGTGCCAGCAGCTTCGCAGGGGATCCTGGGGCCAACGTCCTGACTTTC. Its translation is CASSFAGDPGANVLTF.

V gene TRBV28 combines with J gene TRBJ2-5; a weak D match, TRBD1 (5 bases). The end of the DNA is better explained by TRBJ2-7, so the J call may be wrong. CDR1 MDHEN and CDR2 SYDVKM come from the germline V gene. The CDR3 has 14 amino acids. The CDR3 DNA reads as TGTGCCAGCAGTTTTTCGTCAGGGATCTACGAGCAGTACTTC. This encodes CASSFSSGIYEQYF.

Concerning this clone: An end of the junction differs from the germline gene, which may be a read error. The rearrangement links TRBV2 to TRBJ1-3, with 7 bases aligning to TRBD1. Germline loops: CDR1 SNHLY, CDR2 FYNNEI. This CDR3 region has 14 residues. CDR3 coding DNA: TGTGCCAGCAGTGAAAGGGCGTGGTCAGGGACAGAGAAATTT. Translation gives CASSERAWSGTEKF.

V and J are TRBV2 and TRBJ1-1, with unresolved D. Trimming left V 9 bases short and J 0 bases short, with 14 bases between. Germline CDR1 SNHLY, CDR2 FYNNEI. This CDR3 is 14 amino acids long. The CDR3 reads CASTRESVNTEAFF. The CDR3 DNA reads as TGTGCCAGTACCCGTGAGTCGGTGAACACTGAAGCTTTCTTT.

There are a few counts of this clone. As DNA, the CDR3 is TGTGCCAGCAGCGGAGAGACAGGGGGCTCCTACAATGAGCAGTTCTTC. Amino acids: CASSGETGGSYNEQFF. The chain has TRBV13 and TRBJ2-1, with TRBD1 matching over 9 bases. CDR3 length equals 16 residues. Germline-derived CDR1 and CDR2 are PRHDT and FYEKMQ (reference sequence). V lost 5 bases, J lost 0 bases, and 5 bases stayed unmatched.

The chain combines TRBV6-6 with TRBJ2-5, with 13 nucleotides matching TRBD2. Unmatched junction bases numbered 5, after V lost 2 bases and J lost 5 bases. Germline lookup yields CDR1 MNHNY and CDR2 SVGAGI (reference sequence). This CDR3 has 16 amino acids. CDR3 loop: CASSYRTSGGGETQYF. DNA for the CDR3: TGTGCCAGCAGTTACAGGACTAGCGGGGGCGGGGAGACCCAGTACTTC.

DNA for the CDR3: TGCGCCAGCAGTCCGGCGAACACCGGGGAGCTGTTTTTT. Protein: CASSPANTGELFF. The chain combines TRBV5-1 with TRBJ2-2; no clear D gene. CDR3 length equals 13 residues. V dropped 5 bases and J dropped 0 bases, with 5 bases sitting between them. The germline V gene encodes CDR1 SGHRS and CDR2 YFSETQ.

CDR3: CASSARDRVVTEAFF. The CDR3 coding sequence is TGTGCCAGTAGTGCCCGGGACAGGGTAGTTACTGAAGCTTTCTTT. The genes are TRBV19 and TRBJ1-1; 9 nucleotides agree with TRBD1. V lost 5 bases to trimming and J lost 5 bases; unmatched junction nucleotides: 9. Looked up from germline, CDR1 is LNHDA and CDR2 is SQIVND (reference sequence). The CDR3 is 15 amino acids.

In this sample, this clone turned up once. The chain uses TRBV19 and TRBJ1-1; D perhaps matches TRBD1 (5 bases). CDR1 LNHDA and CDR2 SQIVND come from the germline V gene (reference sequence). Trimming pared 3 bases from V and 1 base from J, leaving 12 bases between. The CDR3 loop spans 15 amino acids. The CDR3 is CASSIERGTNTEAFF. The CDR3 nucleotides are TGTGCCAGTAGTATTGAGCGGGGGACGAACACTGAAGCTTTCTTT.